The sequence of this TCR beta chain was determined in a study of cytotoxic CD8 clonotypes in ibrutinib-treated CLL. Study information: Responses: 24 partial, 2 complete; after median about 70 months, roughly 15 stayed remitted, approximately twelve progressed. Study-wide findings and caveats: Having risen at ibrutinib response, clonality had fallen back toward baseline by progression.

The CDR3 is made up of 14 amino acids. Germline-derived CDR1 and CDR2 are SGHTA and FQGTGA. Deletions cut 5 bases from V and 4 bases from J, with 14 bases between. As regards this clone: No antigen is known for it.

Some clones are missing from TCRdb's copy, which holds only in-frame ones; the method was immunoSEQ multiplex PCR. The table has about 140,000 clones, around 93% seen once; the top ten hold roughly 10%. Sequencing was performed on PBMCs, taken after 12 months of ibrutinib treatment. The J gene is TRBJ1-2, the V gene TRBV7-3, with D unclear. The source is a human donor with chronic lymphocytic leukemia. The CDR3 sequence: CASSPNPGSYGYTF. The CDR3, as DNA: TGTGCCAGCAGCCCTAACCCGGGCAGCTATGGCTACACCTTC.